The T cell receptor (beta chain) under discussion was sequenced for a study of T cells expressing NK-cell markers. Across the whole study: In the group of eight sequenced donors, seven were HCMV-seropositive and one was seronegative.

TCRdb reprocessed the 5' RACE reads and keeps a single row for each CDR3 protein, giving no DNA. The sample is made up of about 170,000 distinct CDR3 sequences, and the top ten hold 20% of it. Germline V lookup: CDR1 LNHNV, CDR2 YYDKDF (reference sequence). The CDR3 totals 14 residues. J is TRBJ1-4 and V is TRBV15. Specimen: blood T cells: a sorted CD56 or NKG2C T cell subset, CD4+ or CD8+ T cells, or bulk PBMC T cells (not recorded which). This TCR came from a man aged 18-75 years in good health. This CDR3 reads CATSRDWTIEKLFF.